Sequencing of this T cell receptor (beta chain) was carried out in a study of long-term antiretroviral therapy in people with HIV. Germline-derived CDR1 and CDR2 are MDHEN and SYDVKM. The CDR3 covers 13 residues. V was trimmed by 5 bases and J by 6 bases, leaving 13 bases between them. At the survey level, the v3.0 immunoSEQ assay was run. The table came from immunoSEQ multiplex PCR; TCRdb's copy has only in-frame clones and leaves some out. In the table there are approximately 12,000 clones, 70% to 80% of which are singletons. The sequence came from a man aged 40-55 years with HIV. The starting material was unsorted PBMCs, obtained 3.1 years before starting antiretroviral therapy. The rearrangement links TRBV28 to TRBJ1-2; the D gene is possibly TRBD1 (6 bases). The CDR3 spells CASSTRTDHGYTF. Here the CDR3 DNA reads TGTGCCAGCAGTACCCGGACAGACCATGGCTACACCTTC.